The 14 T cell receptor beta chains in this list originate from one sample, sequenced in a study of cytomegalovirus exposure and HLA in healthy donors. Repertoires were generated with immunoSEQ multiplex PCR, while TCRdb's copy carries only in-frame clones and drops some. The profile shows tens of thousands of clones, 85% to 95% of them singletons. Sequencing used PBMCs. These receptors were collected from a woman between 18 and 30 years old in good health and CMV-seronegative.

This clone was recorded once. The chain carries TRBV29-1 and TRBJ1-2; no clear D. Trimming took 1 base from V and 8 from J, leaving 5 bases between them. Germline values: CDR1 SQVTM, CDR2 ANQGSEA. The CDR3 totals 10 residues. The CDR3 sequence is CSVEGGGYTF. Here the CDR3 DNA reads TGCAGCGTTGAAGGAGGCGGCTACACCTTC.

The genes are TRBV11-2 and TRBJ2-1, with TRBD2 matching 9 bases. The CDR3 extends over 17 amino acids. The germline gives CDR1 SGHAT, CDR2 FQNNGV. Trimming cost V 1 base and J 5 bases; bases outside gene matches: 9. CDR3 nucleotide sequence: TGTGCCAGCAGCTTAGTACTGGGACTAGCAACACACAATGAGCAGTTCTTC. Its translation is CASSLVLGLATHNEQFF. Complete variable domain (other parts from reference TRBV11-2 and TRBJ2-1): EAGVAQSPRYKIIEKRQSVAFWCNPISGHATLYWYQQILGQGPKLLIQFQNNGVVDDSQLPKDRFSAERLKGVDSTLKIQPAKLEDSAVYLCASSLVLGLATHNEQFFGPGTRLTVL.

With regard to this clone: Other DNA sequences of this sample code for an identical CDR3. This sequence joins TRBV18 and TRBJ2-1, with 11 bases aligning to TRBD1. There are 14 residues in the CDR3. The germline V gene has CDR1 KGHSH and CDR2 LQKENI. The V and J ends lost 3 bases and 6 bases, in that order; junction bases with no gene match: 1. The CDR3 loop reads CASSPGTGGNEQFF. CDR3 in DNA: TGTGCCAGCTCACCCGGGACAGGGGGCAATGAGCAGTTCTTC.

The chain is built from TRBV18 and TRBJ2-3, with 9 positions matching TRBD2. This CDR3 has 15 residues. The trim removed 3 bases at V and 2 bases at J, leaving 3 bases unmatched. The germline gives CDR1 KGHSH, CDR2 LQKENI. CDR3 residues: CASSPAGGNTDTQYF. The DNA for the CDR3 is TGTGCCAGCTCACCGGCGGGGGGGAACACAGATACGCAGTATTTT.

The chain recombines TRBV28 with TRBJ2-1; 7 bases are a match to TRBD1. This CDR3 region has 18 residues. Trimming at V came to 1 base and at J to 3 bases, leaving 12 bases not matched to a gene. Germline V gene sequence: CDR1 MDHEN, CDR2 SYDVKM. The DNA of the CDR3 is TGTGCCAGCAGTTTATTGGGCATATGGACAGGAAACTACAATGAGCAGTTCTTC. This sequence encodes CASSLLGIWTGNYNEQFF.

This rearrangement joins TRBV5-5 to TRBJ1-1; 9 bases are a match to TRBD1. This CDR3 comprises 15 residues. V lost 4 bases to trimming and J lost 8 bases; unmatched junction nucleotides: 12. CDR1 and CDR2 (germline): SGHKS, YYEKEE (reference sequence). The CDR3 nucleotides are TGTGCCAGCAGCCTGGAGGGACAGGGCAACCTAGAAGCTTTCTTT. Its protein product is CASSLEGQGNLEAFF. Together with reference TRBV5-5 and TRBJ1-1, the CDR3 gives the full variable domain: DAGVTQSPTHLIKTRGQQVTLRCSPISGHKSVSWYQQVLGQGPQFIFQYYEKEERGRGNFPDRFSARQFPNYSSELNVNALLLGDSALYLCASSLEGQGNLEAFFGQGTRLTVV.

The CDR3 region is CASSTTGASGNTIYF. CDR3 sequence (DNA): TGTGCCAGCAGTACAACAGGTGCCTCTGGAAACACCATATATTTT. This rearrangement joins TRBV2 to TRBJ1-3; D may be TRBD1 (5 bases). This CDR3 is built from 15 residues. Germline values: CDR1 SNHLY, CDR2 FYNNEI. The germline V and J ends were trimmed by 5 bases and 0 bases, with 11 bases remaining between them.

The chain uses TRBV28 and TRBJ1-5, with 7 bases matching TRBD1. This CDR3 has 15 residues. V shed 5 bases and J 0 bases; nucleotides not matched to a gene: 4. Germline CDR1 is MDHEN and CDR2 is SYDVKM. The CDR3 DNA reads TGTGCCAGCAGTCCCCGGGACAGTAGCAATCAGCCCCAGCATTTT. It is translated as CASSPRDSSNQPQHF.

For the CDR3, the DNA is TGTGCCAGCAGTTCTACAGGGGAAACTGAAGCTTTCTTT. Amino acids: CASSSTGETEAFF. V usage is TRBV28 and J usage is TRBJ1-1, with 7 bases lining up with TRBD1. V lost 4 bases to trimming and J lost 5 bases; unmatched junction nucleotides: 4. Germline V lookup: CDR1 MDHEN, CDR2 SYDVKM. The length of the CDR3 is 13 residues.

The J gene is TRBJ2-1, the V gene TRBV5-1; 10 nucleotides line up with TRBD2. With 7 bases clipped from V and 3 bases from J, the junction kept 4 bases outside the gene matches. This CDR3 has 14 residues. From germline, CDR1 is SGHRS and CDR2 YFSETQ. CDR3 sequence reads: CASRWTSGYNEQFF. CDR3 in DNA: TGCGCCAGCCGCTGGACTAGCGGCTACAATGAGCAGTTCTTC.

In nucleotides, the CDR3 is TGTGCCAGCAGTTATGACCCGCGGGTTGTCTCCTACGAGCAGTACTTC. It yields the protein CASSYDPRVVSYEQYF. This rearrangement joins TRBV6-6 to TRBJ2-7; a weak D match, TRBD2 (5 bases). Trimming pared 3 bases from V and 0 bases from J, leaving 15 bases between. Germline V gives CDR1 MNHNY, CDR2 SVGAGI (reference sequence). The CDR3 covers 16 residues.

The J gene is TRBJ2-2, the V gene TRBV5-1, with TRBD2 as a possible D gene (5 bases). Trimming removed 7 bases at V and 4 bases at J, with 14 bases between. The CDR3 is 14 residues long. The germline V gene has CDR1 SGHRS and CDR2 YFSETQ. The chain's CDR3 is CASSTAGFTGELFF. The CDR3 DNA reads TGCGCCAGCTCAACGGCGGGCTTCACCGGGGAGCTGTTTTTT.

The J gene is TRBJ1-2, the V gene TRBV5-1; TRBD1 matches at 7 bases. This CDR3 has 15 residues. In germline, CDR1 is SGHRS, CDR2 YFSETQ. The V and J ends lost 3 bases and 0 bases, in that order; junction bases with no gene match: 5. CDR3 in DNA: TGCGCCAGCAGCTCCCAGGGGGACGCTAACTATGGCTACACCTTC. Its protein is CASSSQGDANYGYTF. The full variable domain, its missing parts supplied by reference TRBV5-1 and TRBJ1-2, is KAGVTQTPRYLIKTRGQQVTLSCSPISGHRSVSWYQQTPGQGLQFLFEYFSETQRNKGNFPGRFSGRQFSNSRSEMNVSTLELGDSALYLCASSSQGDANYGYTFGSGTRLTVV.

The chain carries TRBV28 and TRBJ2-6; D perhaps matches TRBD1 (5 bases). The ends were cut back, 5 bases at V and 4 bases at J, with 12 bases in the middle. Germline V gene sequence: CDR1 MDHEN, CDR2 SYDVKM. The CDR3 is 15 residues long. The CDR3: CASSPVGLGANVLTF. For the CDR3, the DNA is TGTGCCAGCAGTCCGGTGGGGCTCGGGGCCAACGTCCTGACTTTC.